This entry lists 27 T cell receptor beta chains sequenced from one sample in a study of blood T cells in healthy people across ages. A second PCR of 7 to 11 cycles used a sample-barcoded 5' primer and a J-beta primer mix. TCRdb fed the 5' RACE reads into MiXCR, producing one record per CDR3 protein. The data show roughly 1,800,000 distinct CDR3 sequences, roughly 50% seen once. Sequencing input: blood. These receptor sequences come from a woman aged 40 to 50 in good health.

The CDR3 here is CAILQRDNYGYTF. For the CDR3, the DNA is TGTGCCATCCTTCAAAGGGATAACTATGGCTACACCTTC. This sequence joins TRBV10-3 and TRBJ1-2; D uncertain. The CDR3 runs to 13 residues. Deletions cut 8 bases from V and 1 base from J, with 11 bases between. In germline, CDR1 is ENHRY, CDR2 SYGVKD.

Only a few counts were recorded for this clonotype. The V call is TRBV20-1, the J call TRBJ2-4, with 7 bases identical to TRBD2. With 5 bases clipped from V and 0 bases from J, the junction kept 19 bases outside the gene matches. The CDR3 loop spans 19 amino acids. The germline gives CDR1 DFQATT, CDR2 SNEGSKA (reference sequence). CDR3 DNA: TGCAGTGCTCCCCGGGGGTCTAGCGGTGAAACCATAGCCAAAAACATTCAGTACTTC. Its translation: CSAPRGSSGETIAKNIQYF.

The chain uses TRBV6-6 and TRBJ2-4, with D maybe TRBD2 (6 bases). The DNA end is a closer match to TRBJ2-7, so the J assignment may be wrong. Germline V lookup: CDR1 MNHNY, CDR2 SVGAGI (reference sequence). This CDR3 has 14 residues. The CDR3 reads CASSYAEGNYEQYF. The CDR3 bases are TGTGCCAGCAGTTACGCGGAGGGGAACTACGAGCAGTACTTC.

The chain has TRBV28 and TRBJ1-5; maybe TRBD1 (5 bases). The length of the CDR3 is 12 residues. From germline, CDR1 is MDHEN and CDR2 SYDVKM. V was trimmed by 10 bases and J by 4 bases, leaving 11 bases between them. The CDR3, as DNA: TGTGCCAACGGCAGGGCAAATCAGCCCCAGCATTTT. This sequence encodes CANGRANQPQHF.

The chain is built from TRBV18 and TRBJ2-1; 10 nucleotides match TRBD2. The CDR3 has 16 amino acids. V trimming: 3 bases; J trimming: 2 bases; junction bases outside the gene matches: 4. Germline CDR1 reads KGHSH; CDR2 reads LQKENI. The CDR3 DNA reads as TGTGCCAGCTCACCTCGACTAGCGGGTCCCTACAATGAGCAGTTCTTC. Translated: CASSPRLAGPYNEQFF.

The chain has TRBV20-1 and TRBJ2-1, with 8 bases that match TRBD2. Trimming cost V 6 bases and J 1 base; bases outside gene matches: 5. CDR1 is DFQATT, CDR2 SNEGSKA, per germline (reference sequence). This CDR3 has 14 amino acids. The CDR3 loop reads CSATGTRSYNEQFF. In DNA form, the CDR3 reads TGCAGTGCGACCGGGACTAGGTCCTACAATGAGCAGTTCTTC.

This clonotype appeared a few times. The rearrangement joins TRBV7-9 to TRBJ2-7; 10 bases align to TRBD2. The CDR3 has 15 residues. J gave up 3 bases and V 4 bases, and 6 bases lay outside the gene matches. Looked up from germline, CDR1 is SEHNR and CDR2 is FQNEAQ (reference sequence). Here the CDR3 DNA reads TGTGCCAGCAGCTCCCCTAGCGGGGGTGTCTACGAGCAGTACTTC. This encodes CASSSPSGGVYEQYF.

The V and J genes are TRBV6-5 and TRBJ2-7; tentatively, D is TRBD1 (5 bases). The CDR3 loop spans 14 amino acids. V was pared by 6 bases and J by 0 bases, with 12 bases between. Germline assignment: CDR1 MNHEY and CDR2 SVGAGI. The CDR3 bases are TGTGCCAGCAGAGAAGACAGATACTCCTACGAGCAGTACTTC. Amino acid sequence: CASREDRYSYEQYF.

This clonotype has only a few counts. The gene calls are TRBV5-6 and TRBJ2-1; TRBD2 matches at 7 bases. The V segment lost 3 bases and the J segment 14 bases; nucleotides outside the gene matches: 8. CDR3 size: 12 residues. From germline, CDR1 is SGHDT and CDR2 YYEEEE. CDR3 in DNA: TGTGCCAGCAGCTCGGGGGGAAGCCACAAGTTCTTC. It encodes CASSSGGSHKFF.

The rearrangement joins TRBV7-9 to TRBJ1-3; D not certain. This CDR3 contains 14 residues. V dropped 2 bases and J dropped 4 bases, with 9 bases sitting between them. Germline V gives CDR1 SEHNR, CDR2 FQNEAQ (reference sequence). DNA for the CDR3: TGTGCCAGCAGCTTAACTGGGGAAGGAAACACCATATATTTT. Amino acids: CASSLTGEGNTIYF.

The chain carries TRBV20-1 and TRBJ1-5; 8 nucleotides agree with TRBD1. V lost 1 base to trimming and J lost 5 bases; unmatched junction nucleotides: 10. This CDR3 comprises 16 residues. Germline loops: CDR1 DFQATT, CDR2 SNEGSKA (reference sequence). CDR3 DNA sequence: TGCAGTGCTAGAGGGCCCAGGACAGGGAGGGATCAGCCCCAGCATTTT. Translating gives CSARGPRTGRDQPQHF.

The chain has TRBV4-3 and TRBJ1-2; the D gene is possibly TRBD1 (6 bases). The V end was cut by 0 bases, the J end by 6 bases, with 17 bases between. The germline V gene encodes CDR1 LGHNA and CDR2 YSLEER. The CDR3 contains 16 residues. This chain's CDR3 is CASSQDTRDRGHGYTF. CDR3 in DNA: TGCGCCAGCAGCCAAGATACCCGCGATCGGGGGCATGGCTACACCTTC.

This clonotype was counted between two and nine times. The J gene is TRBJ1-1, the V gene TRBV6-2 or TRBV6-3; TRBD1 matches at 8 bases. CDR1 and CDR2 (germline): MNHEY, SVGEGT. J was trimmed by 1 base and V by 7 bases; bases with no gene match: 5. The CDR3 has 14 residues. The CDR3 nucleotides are TGTGCCAGCAAAAGGACAGGGAGGAACACTGAAGCTTTCTTT. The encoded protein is CASKRTGRNTEAFF.

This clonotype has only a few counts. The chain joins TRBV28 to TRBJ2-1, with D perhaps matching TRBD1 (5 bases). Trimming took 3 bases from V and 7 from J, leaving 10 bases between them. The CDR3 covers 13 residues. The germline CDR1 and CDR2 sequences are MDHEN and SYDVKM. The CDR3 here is CASSLGHPNEQFF. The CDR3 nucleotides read TGTGCCAGCAGTTTGGGGCACCCGAATGAGCAGTTCTTC. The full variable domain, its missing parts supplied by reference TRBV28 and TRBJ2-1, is DVKVTQSSRYLVKRTGEKVFLECVQDMDHENMFWYRQDPGLGLRLIYFSYDVKMKEKGDIPEGYSVSREKKERFSLILESASTNQTSMYLCASSLGHPNEQFFGPGTRLTVL.

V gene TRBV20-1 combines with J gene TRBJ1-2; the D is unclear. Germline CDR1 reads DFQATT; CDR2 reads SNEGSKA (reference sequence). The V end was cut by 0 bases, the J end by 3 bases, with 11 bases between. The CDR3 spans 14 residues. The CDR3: CSAREEGKDYGYTF. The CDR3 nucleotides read TGCAGTGCTAGAGAGGAAGGCAAAGACTATGGCTACACCTTC.

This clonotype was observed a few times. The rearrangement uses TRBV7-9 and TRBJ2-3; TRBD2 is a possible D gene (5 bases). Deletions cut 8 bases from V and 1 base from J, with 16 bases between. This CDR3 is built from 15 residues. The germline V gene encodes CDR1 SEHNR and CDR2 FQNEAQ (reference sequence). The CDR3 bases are TGTGCCAGCCGTGAGACGGCGGGTGGCACAGATACGCAGTATTTT. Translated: CASRETAGGTDTQYF.

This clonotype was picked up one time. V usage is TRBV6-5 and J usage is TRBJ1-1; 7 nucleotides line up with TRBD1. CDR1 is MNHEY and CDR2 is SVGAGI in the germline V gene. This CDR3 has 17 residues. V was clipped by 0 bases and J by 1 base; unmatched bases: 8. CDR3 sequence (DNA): TGTGCCAGCAGTTACTCCCCAACCGGGACAGCGAACACTGAAGCTTTCTTT. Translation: CASSYSPTGTANTEAFF.

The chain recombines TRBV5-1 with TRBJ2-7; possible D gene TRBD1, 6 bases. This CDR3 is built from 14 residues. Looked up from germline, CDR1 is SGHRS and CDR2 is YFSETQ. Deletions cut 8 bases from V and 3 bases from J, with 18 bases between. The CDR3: CASTSGTHNYEQYF. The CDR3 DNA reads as TGCGCCAGTACCTCCGGGACACACAACTACGAGCAGTACTTC. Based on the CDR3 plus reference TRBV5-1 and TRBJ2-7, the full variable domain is KAGVTQTPRYLIKTRGQQVTLSCSPISGHRSVSWYQQTPGQGLQFLFEYFSETQRNKGNFPGRFSGRQFSNSRSEMNVSTLELGDSALYLCASTSGTHNYEQYFGPGTRLTVT.

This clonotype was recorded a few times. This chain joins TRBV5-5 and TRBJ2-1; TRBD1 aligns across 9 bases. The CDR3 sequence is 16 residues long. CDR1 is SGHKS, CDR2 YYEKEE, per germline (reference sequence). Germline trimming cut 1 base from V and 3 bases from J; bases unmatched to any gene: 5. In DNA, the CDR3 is TGTGCCAGCAGCTTGTTCGGGACAGGGTACTACAATGAGCAGTTCTTC. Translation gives CASSLFGTGYYNEQFF.

Written as DNA, the CDR3 is TGTGCCAGCAGCCATCAAGGTCTCTACACCTTC. It encodes CASSHQGLYTF. This chain joins TRBV5-5 and TRBJ1-2; D is ambiguous. CDR1 and CDR2 (germline): SGHKS, YYEKEE (reference sequence). The CDR3 extends over 11 amino acids. Trimming shortened V by 4 bases and J by 10 bases, and 11 bases separated the two germline ends.

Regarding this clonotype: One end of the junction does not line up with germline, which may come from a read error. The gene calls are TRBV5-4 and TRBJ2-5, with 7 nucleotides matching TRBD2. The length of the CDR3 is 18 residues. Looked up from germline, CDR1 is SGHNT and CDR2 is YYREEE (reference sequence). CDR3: CASSSGGRSRSSQETQYF. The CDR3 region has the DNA TGTGCCAGCAGCTCGGGAGGTAGGAGCCGGAGCTCGCAAGAGACTCAGTACTTC.

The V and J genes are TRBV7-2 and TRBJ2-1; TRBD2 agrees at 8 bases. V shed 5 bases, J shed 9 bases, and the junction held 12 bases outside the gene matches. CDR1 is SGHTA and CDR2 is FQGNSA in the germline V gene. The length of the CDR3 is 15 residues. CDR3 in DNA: TGTGCCAGCAGCACCTCAAGCGGGGGATCGCGTGAGCAGTTCTTC. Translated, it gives CASSTSSGGSREQFF.

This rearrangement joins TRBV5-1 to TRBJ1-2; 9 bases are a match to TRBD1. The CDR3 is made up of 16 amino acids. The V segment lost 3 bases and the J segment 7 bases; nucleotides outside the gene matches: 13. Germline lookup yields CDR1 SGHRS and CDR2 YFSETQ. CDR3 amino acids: CASSSAPGQGTGGYTF. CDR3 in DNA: TGCGCCAGCAGCTCGGCCCCGGGACAGGGAACGGGTGGCTACACCTTC.

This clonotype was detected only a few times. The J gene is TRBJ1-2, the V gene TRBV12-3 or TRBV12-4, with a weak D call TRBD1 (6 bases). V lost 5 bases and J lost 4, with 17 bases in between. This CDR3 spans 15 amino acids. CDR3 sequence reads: CASSPTPTGTYGYTF. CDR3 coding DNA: TGTGCCAGCAGTCCCACCCCAACAGGGACCTATGGCTACACCTTC.

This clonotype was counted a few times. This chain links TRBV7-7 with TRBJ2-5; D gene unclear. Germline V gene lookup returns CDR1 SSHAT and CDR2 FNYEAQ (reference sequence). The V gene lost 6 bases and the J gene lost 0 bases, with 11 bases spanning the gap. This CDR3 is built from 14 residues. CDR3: CASSLTVYQETQYF. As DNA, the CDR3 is TGTGCCAGCAGTTTAACAGTGTACCAAGAGACCCAGTACTTC.

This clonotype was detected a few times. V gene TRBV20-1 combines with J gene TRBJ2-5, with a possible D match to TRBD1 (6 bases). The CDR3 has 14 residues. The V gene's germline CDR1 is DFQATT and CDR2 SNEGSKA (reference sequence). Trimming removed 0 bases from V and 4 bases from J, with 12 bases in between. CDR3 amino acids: CSARDFTGRETQYF. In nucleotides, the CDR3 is TGCAGTGCTAGAGATTTTACAGGGCGAGAGACCCAGTACTTC.

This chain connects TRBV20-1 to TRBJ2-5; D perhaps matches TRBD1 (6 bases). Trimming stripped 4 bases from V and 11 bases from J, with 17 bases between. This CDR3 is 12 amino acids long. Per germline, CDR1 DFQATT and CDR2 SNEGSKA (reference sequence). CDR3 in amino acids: CSATQGNSEQYF. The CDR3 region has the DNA TGCAGTGCTACACAGGGTAATAGTGAGCAGTACTTC.